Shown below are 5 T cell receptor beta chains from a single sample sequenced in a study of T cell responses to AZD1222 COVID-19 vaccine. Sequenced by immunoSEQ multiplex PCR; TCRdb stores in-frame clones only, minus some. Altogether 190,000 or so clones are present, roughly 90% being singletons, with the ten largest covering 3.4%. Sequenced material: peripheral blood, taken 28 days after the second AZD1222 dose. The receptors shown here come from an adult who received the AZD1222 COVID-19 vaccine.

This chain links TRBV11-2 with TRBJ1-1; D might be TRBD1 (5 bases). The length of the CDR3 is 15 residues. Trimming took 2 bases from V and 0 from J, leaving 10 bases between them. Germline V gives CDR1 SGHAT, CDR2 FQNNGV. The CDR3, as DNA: TGTGCCAGCAGCTTATCAGACAGCATGAACACTGAAGCTTTCTTT. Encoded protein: CASSLSDSMNTEAFF.

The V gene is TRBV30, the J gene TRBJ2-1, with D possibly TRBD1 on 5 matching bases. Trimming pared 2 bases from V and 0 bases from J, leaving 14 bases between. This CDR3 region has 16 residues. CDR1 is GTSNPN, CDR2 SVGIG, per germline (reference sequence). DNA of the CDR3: TGTGCCTGGAGTCCCAGCCAGGGTAGCTCCTACAATGAGCAGTTCTTC. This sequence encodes CAWSPSQGSSYNEQFF.

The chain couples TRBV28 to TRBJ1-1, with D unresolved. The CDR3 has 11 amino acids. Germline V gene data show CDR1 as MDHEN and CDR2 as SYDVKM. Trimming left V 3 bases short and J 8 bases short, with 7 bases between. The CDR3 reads CASSLRAEAFF. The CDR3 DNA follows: TGTGCCAGCAGTTTGCGGGCCGAAGCTTTCTTT.

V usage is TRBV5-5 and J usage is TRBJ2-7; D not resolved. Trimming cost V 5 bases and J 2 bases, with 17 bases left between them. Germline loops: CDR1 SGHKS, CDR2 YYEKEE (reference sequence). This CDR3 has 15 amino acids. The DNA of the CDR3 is TGTGCCAGCAGGCTAACTTTAGACTTTCCCTACGAGCAGTACTTC. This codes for CASRLTLDFPYEQYF.

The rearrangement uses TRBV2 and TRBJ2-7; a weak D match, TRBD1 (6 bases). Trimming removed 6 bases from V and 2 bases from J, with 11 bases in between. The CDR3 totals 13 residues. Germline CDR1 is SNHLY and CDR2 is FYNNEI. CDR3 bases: TGTGCCAGCAGGGGGGACACCGCCTACGAGCAGTACTTC. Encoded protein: CASRGDTAYEQYF.